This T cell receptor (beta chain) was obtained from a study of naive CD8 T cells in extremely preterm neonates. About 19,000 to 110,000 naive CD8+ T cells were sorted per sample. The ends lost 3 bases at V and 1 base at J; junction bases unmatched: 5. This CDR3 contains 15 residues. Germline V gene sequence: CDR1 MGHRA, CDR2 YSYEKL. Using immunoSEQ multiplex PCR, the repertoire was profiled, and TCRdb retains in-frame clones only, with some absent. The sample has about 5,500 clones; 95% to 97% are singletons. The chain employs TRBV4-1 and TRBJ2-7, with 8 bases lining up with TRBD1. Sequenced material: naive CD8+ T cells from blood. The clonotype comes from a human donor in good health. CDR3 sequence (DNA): TGCGCCAGCAGCCATCGTCGGACAGGGTCCTACGAGCAGTACTTC. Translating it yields CASSHRRTGSYEQYF.